The entry that follows covers one T cell receptor (beta chain) sequence. The antigen is not known. This sample stems from a study of cytomegalovirus exposure and HLA in healthy donors. Germline V gives CDR1 PRHDT, CDR2 FYEKMQ (reference sequence). This CDR3 contains 13 residues. V was shortened by 4 bases and J by 0 bases, with 5 bases between the two germline ends. Study-wide results and caveats: It was approximately 170 TCR beta chains that were listed as cytomegalovirus-associated. The study assumed roughly uniform donor sequencing depth for presence/absence analyses.

The study ran its PCR with 60 Vbeta and 13 Jbeta primers. Profiled with immunoSEQ multiplex PCR; TCRdb holds only in-frame clones, not every one. Of over 100,000 clones listed, approximately 76% are singletons. The J gene is TRBJ2-3, the V gene TRBV13; D ambiguous. Source material: PBMCs. This clonotype was sampled from a middle-aged man in good health and CMV-seronegative. CDR3: CASSWPSTDTQYF. The CDR3 DNA reads as TGTGCCAGCAGCTGGCCAAGCACAGATACGCAGTATTTT. The entire variable domain, with the rest obtained from reference TRBV13 and TRBJ2-3, is as follows: AAGVIQSPRHLIKEKRETATLKCYPIPRHDTVYWYQQGPGQDPQFLISFYEKMQSDKGSIPDRFSAQQFSDYHSELNMSSLELGDSALYFCASSWPSTDTQYFGPGTRLTVL.